This entry concerns a single T cell receptor (beta chain). Its antigen is still unknown. As for time point: cycle 4 day 1 (C4D1), after more than five weeks of nivolumab. Every patient was affected by relapse after autologous stem cell transplantation, while exposure to brentuximab vedotin was not uniform. The sample belongs to a study of PD-1 blockade in classical Hodgkin lymphoma. The wider study: Patients had nivolumab dosed at 3 mg/kg, delivered intravenously every 2 weeks. Findings and caveats of the study: Researchers reported that CD4+ TCR diversity, though not CD8+, rose significantly by C4D1.

CDR1 KGHSH and CDR2 LQKENI come from the germline V gene. Trimming cost V 1 base and J 5 bases, with 14 bases left between them. CDR3 length: 16 residues. Data came from immunoSEQ multiplex PCR; TCRdb stores just in-frame clones and leaves some out. The repertoire holds fewer than 95,000 clones, with approximately 86% as singletons. The sample was peripheral blood mononuclear cells (PBMCs), taken before the fourth cycle of nivolumab. V gene TRBV18 combines with J gene TRBJ1-4, with D unclear. The sequence was collected from a human donor with classical Hodgkin lymphoma. The CDR3 loop is CASSPRRASRNEKLFF. In DNA form, the CDR3 reads TGTGCCAGCTCACCACGGAGGGCGTCTCGGAATGAAAAACTGTTTTTT.